The present T cell receptor (beta chain) was sequenced within a study of blood T cells in healthy people across ages. A note on this clonotype: Its specificity is not known. At one end, the junction sequence differs from germline, possibly due to a read error.

It was with a sample-barcoded 5' primer and a J-beta primer mix that a second PCR of roughly 6 to 11 cycles was run. TCRdb redid the calling of the 5' RACE reads with MiXCR, one entry per CDR3 protein. This sample has about 730,000 distinct CDR3 sequences, with 40% to 45% found just once. Whole-study findings and limits: Significant beta diversity loss was already apparent by age roughly 43, declining roughly linearly. It was the long-lived donors that had more naive CD4+ cells and higher diversity than aged donors.

Each individual donor underwent a draw of ten milliliters of peripheral blood. Sequenced: blood. This TCR derives from an older woman in good health.

The CDR3 DNA sequence: TGCGGTGCTAGTTCGGGACAAATGAACACTGAAGCTTTCTTT. Its translation is CGASSGQMNTEAFF. The chain has TRBV20-1 and TRBJ1-1; TRBD1 might be the D (6 bases). Germline CDR1 reads DFQATT; CDR2 reads SNEGSKA (reference sequence). This CDR3 has 14 residues.